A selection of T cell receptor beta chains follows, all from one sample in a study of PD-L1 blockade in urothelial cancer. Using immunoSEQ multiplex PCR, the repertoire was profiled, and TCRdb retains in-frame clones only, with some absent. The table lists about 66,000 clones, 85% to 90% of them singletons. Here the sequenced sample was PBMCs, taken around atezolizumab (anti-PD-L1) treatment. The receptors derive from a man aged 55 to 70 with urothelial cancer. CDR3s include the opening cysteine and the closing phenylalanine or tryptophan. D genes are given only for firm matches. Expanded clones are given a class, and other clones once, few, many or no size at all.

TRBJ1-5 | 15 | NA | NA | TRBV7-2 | TGTGCCAGCAGCCCGGACAGACAACCCAATCAGCCCCAGCATTTT | CASSPDRQPNQPQHF
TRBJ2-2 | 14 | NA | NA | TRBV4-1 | TGCGCCAGCAGAGACAGAACCAACACCGGGGAGCTGTTTTTT | CASRDRTNTGELFF
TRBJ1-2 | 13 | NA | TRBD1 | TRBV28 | TGTGCCAGCAATGGGGGACAGATTGGTGGCTACACCTTC | CASNGGQIGGYTF
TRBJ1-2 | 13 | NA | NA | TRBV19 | TGTGCCAGTAGTTTACAGGGTGCCTATGGCTACACCTTC | CASSLQGAYGYTF
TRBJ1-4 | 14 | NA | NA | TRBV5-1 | TGCGCCAGCAGCATCAACAGGCAAAATGAAAAACTGTTTTTT | CASSINRQNEKLFF
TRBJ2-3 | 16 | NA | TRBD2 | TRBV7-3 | TGTGCCAGCAGCACCGGACTAGCGGGTGGCACAGATACGCAGTATTTT | CASSTGLAGGTDTQYF
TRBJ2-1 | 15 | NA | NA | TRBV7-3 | TGTGCCAGCAGACCGACCGGACAATCCTACAATGAGCAGTTCTTC | CASRPTGQSYNEQFF
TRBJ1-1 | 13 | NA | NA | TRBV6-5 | TGTGCCAGCAGTTACTCATGGAGGACTGAAGCTTTCTTT | CASSYSWRTEAFF
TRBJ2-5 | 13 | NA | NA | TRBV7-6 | TGTGCCAGCAGCTTAGCGGAAACGGGGACCCAGTACTTC | CASSLAETGTQYF
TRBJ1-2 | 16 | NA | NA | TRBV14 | TGTGCCAGCAGCCAAGAAGTTGTAGGGGACTACTATGGCTACACCTTC | CASSQEVVGDYYGYTF
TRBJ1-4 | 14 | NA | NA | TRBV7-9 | TGTGCCAGCAGCTCCCCGGCTAGGGGTGAAAAACTGTTTTTT | CASSSPARGEKLFF
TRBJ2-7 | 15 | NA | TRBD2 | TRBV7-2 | TGTGCCAGCAGCTTGGCCAGCGGGGGGGCCTACGAGCAGTACTTC | CASSLASGGAYEQYF
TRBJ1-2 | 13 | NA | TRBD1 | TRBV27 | TGTGCCAGCAGCATCCTCCGGGACAGCGGCTACACCTTC | CASSILRDSGYTF
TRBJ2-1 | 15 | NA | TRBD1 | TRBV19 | TGTGCCAGTAGAGCCGGGACAGGGGTAGTCGATGAGCAGTTCTTC | CASRAGTGVVDEQFF
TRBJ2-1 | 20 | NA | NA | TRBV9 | TGTGCCAGCAGCGTAGTTGGAGCCCATGCTCCCCCTATCTCCTACAATGAGCAGTTCTTC | CASSVVGAHAPPISYNEQFF
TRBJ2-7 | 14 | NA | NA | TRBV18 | TGTGCCAGCTCAGCGGACGTCGGGATGGGCGAGCAGTACTTC | CASSADVGMGEQYF
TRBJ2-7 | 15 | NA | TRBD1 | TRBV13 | TGTGCCAGCAGCAAAGACAGGGGAGTTGGGTACGAGCAGTACTTC | CASSKDRGVGYEQYF
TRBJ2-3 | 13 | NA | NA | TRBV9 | TGTGCCAGCAGCGAGGGGTCACTAGATACGCAGTATTTT | CASSEGSLDTQYF
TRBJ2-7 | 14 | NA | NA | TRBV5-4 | TGTGCCAGCAGCCCCCCGACTGGAAGATACGAGCAGTACTTC | CASSPPTGRYEQYF
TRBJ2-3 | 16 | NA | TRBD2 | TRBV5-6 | TGTGCCAGCAGCTTTGCGACTAGCGGGGAGCCAGATACGCAGTATTTT | CASSFATSGEPDTQYF
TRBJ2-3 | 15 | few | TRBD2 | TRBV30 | TGTGCCTGCGCCCGAAGCGGGGGGCACACAGATACGCAGTATTTT | CACARSGGHTDTQYF
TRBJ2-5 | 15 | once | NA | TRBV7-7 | TGTGCTAGCAGCTTAGTGGGCAGACCACAAGAGACCCAGTACTTC | CASSLVGRPQETQYF
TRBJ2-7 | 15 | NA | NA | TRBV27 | TGTGCCAGCAGTTTGTTGCAGGGGCTCCCCTACGAGCAGTACTTC | CASSLLQGLPYEQYF
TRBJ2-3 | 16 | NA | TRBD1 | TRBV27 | TGTGCCAGCAAACCAACAGGGGCGCCCGGCACAGATACGCAGTATTTT | CASKPTGAPGTDTQYF
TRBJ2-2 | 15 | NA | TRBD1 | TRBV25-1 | TGTGCCAGCAGTAAAGACAGGGGTGTCACCGGGGAGCTGTTTTTT | CASSKDRGVTGELFF
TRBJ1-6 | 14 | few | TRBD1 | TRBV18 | TGTGCCAGCTCAGCGGGACAGGGCAATTCACCCCTCCACTTT | CASSAGQGNSPLHF